This T cell receptor beta chain was observed in a study of T cells in Graves' hyperthyroidism and ophthalmopathy. In regard to this clonotype: Antigen: not known.

The study enrolled patients aged 18 to 65 with newly diagnosed hyperthyroidism of under 2 months' duration. This CDR3 region has 16 residues. V dropped 0 bases and J dropped 4; count of bases not matched to a gene: 9. CDR1 is SGHRS, CDR2 YFSETQ, per germline. The study's findings and limits: Before onset, ophthalmopathy was predicted by the model a median about 6.2 months earlier.

The CDR3 regions of TCR beta were amplified from RNA transcripts. In the first-round RT-PCR of the TCR CDR3, the HTBI primer set was used. TCRdb re-called the multiplex PCR reads through MiXCR, storing one row per CDR3 protein. The sample comprises more than 500,000 distinct CDR3 sequences, roughly 15% of which are singletons, and around 4% rests with the top ten. This clonotype was sampled from a young woman with Graves' hyperthyroidism. The J gene is TRBJ1-2, the V gene TRBV5-1; 7 bases are shared with TRBD1. The source material was blood. CDR3 DNA sequence: TGCGCCAGCAGCTTGGCCATGGGGACAGAAGGCTATGGCTACACCTTC. It specifies CASSLAMGTEGYGYTF.